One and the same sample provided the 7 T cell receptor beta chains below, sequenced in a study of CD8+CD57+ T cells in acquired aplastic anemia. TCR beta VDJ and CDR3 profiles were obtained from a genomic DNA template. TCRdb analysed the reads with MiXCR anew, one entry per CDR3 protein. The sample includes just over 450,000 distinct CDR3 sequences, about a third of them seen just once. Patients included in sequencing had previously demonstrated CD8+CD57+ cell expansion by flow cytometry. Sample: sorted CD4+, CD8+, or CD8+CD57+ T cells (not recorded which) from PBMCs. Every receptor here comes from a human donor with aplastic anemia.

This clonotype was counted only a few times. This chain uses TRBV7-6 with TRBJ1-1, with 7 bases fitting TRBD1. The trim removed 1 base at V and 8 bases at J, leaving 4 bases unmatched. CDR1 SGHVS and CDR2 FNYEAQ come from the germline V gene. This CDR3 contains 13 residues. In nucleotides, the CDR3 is TGTGCCAGCAGCTTAGAGTACAGGGGAGAAGCTTTCTTT. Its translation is CASSLEYRGEAFF.

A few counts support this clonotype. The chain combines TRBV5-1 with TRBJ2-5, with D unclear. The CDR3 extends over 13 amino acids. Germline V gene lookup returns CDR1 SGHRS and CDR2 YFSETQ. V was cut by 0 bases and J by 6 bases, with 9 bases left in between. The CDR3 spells CASSLAALQTQYF. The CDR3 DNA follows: TGCGCCAGCAGCTTGGCCGCTCTGCAGACCCAGTACTTC.

CDR3 in amino acids: CASSLTGLQPQHF. The CDR3 bases are TGTGCCAGCAGTTTAACAGGGCTGCAGCCCCAGCATTTT. The chain combines TRBV12-3 or TRBV12-4 with TRBJ1-5, with D possibly being TRBD1 (6 bases). V lost 2 bases and J 7 bases, leaving 9 bases between the germline ends. The CDR3 runs 13 residues.

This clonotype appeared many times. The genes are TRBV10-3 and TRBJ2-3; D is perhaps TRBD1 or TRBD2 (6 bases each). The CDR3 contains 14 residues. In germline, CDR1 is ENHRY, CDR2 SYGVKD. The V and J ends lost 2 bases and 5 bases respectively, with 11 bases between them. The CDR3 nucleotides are TGTGCCATCAGTGAGAGGGGGGCTGAAGATACGCAGTATTTT. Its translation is CAISERGAEDTQYF.

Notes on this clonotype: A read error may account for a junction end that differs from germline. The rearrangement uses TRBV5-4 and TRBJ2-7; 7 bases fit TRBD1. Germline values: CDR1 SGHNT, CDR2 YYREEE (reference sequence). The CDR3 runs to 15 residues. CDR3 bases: TGTGCCAGCAGCGAGGGACAGATCTCCACTTACGGGCAGTACTTC. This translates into CASSEGQISTYGQYF.

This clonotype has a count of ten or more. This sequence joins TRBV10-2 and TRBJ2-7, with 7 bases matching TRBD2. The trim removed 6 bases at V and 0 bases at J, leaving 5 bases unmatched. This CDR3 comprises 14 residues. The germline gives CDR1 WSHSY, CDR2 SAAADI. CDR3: CASREAGLSYEQYF. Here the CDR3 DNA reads TGCGCCAGCAGGGAAGCGGGGCTCTCCTACGAGCAGTACTTC.

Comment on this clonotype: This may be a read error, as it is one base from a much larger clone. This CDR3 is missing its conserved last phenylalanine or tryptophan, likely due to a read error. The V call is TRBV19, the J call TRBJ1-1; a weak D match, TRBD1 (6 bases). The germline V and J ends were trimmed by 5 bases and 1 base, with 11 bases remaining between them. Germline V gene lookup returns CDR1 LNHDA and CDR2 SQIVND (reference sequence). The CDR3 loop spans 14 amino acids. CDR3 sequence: CASSYRATNTEAFS. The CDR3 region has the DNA TGTGCCAGTAGTTACAGGGCAACGAACACTGAAGCTTTCTCT.